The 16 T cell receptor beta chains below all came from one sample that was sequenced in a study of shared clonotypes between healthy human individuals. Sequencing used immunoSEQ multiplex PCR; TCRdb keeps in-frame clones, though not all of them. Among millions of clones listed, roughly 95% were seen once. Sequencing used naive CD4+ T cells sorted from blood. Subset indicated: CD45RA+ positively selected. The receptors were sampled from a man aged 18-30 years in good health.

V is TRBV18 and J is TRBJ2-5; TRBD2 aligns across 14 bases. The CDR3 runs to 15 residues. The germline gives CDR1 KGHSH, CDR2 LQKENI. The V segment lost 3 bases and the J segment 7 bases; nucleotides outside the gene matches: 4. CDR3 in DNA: TGTGCCAGCTCACCGGGACTAGCGGGAGAGGGGACCCAGTACTTC. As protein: CASSPGLAGEGTQYF.

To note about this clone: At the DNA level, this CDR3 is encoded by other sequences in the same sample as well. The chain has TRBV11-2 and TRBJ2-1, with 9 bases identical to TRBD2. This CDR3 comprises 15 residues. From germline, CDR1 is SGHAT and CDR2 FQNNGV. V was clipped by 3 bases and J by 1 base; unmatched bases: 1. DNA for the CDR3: TGTGCCAGCAGCTTGAGCGGGGGGTCCTACAATGAGCAGTTCTTC. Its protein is CASSLSGGSYNEQFF.

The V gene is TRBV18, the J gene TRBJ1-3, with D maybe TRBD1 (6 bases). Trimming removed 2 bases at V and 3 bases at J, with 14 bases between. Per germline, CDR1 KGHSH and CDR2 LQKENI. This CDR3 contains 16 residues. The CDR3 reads CASSPVLGASGNTIYF. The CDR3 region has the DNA TGTGCCAGCTCACCAGTTTTGGGGGCGAGTGGAAACACCATATATTTT.

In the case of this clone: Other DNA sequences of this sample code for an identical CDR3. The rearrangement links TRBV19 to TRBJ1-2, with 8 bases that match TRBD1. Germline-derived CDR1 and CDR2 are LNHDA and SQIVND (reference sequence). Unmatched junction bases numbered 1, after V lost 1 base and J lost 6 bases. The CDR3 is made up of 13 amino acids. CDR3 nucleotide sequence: TGTGCCAGTAGTATAGGGACAGGGAATGGCTACACCTTC. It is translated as CASSIGTGNGYTF.

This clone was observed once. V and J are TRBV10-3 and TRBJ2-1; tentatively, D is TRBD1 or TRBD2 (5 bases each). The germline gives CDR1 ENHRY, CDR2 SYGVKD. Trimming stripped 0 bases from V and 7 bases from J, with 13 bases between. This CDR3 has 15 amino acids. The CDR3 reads CAISESGGQGNEQFF. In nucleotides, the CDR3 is TGTGCCATCAGTGAGTCTGGGGGTCAGGGAAATGAGCAGTTCTTC.

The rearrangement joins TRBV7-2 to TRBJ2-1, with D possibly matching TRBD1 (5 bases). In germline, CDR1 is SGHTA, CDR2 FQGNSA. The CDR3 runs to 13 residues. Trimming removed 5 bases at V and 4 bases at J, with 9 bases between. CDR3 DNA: TGTGCCAGCAGCCGAGACAGATACAATGAGCAGTTCTTC. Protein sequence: CASSRDRYNEQFF.

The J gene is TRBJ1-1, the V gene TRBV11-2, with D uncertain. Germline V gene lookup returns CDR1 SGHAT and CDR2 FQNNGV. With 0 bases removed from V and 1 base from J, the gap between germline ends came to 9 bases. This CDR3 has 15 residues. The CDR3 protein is CASSLENSENTEAFF. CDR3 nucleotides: TGTGCCAGCAGCTTAGAAAACAGTGAGAACACTGAAGCTTTCTTT.

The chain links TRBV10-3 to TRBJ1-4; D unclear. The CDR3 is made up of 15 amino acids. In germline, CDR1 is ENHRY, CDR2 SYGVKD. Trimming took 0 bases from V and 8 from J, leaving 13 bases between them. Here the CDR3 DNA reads TGTGCCATCAGTGAGTCAATGGGATCCGGGGAAAAACTGTTTTTT. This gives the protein CAISESMGSGEKLFF.

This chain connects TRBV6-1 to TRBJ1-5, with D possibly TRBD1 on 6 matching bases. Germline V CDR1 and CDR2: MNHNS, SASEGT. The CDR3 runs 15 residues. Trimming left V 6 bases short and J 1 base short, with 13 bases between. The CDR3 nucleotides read TGTGCCAGCAGGGGGGCCGGGGAGAGCAATCAGCCCCAGCATTTT. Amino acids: CASRGAGESNQPQHF.

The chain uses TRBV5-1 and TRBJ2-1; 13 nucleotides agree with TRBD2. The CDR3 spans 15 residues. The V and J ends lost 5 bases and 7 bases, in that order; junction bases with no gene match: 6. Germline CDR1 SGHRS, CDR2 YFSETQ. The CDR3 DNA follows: TGCGCCAGCAGGTCCGGACTAGCGGGAGTAAATGAGCAGTTCTTC. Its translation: CASRSGLAGVNEQFF.

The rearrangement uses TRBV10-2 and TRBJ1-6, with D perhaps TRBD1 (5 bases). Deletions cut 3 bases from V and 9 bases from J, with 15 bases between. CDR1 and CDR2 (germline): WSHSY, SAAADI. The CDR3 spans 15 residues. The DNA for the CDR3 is TGCGCCAGCAGTGATCTGGACCTAAGGGGTTCACCCCTCCACTTT. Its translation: CASSDLDLRGSPLHF.

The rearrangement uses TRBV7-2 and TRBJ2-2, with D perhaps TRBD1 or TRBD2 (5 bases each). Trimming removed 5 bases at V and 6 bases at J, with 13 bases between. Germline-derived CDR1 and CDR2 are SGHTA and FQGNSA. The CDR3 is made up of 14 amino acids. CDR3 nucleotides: TGTGCCAGCAGCACCGGGACGCTGGCCGGGGAGCTGTTTTTT. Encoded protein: CASSTGTLAGELFF. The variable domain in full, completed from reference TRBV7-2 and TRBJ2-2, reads GAGVSQSPSNKVTEKGKDVELRCDPISGHTALYWYRQSLGQGLEFLIYFQGNSAPDKSGLPSDRFSAERTGGSVSTLTIQRTQQEDSAVYLCASSTGTLAGELFFGEGSRLTVL.

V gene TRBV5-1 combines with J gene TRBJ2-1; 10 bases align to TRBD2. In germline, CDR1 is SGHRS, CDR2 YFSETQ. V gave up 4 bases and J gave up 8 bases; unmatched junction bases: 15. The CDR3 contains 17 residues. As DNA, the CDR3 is TGCGCCAGCAGCGCTGCGCTTCTAGCGGGAGCTATGGATGAGCAGTTCTTC. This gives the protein CASSAALLAGAMDEQFF.

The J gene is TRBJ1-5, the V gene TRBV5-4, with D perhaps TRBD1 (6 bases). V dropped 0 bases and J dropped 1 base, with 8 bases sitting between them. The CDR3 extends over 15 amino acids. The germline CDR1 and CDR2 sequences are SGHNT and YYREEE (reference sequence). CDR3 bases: TGTGCCAGCAGCTTGGGGGGGCAGAGCAATCAGCCCCAGCATTTT. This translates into CASSLGGQSNQPQHF.

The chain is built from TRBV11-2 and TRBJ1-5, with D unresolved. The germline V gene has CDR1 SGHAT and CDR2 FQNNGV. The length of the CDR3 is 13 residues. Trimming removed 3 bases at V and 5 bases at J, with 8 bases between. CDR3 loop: CASSFGVDQPQHF. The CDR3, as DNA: TGTGCCAGCAGCTTCGGGGTTGATCAGCCCCAGCATTTT. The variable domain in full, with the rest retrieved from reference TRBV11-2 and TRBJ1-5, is EAGVAQSPRYKIIEKRQSVAFWCNPISGHATLYWYQQILGQGPKLLIQFQNNGVVDDSQLPKDRFSAERLKGVDSTLKIQPAKLEDSAVYLCASSFGVDQPQHFGDGTRLSIL.

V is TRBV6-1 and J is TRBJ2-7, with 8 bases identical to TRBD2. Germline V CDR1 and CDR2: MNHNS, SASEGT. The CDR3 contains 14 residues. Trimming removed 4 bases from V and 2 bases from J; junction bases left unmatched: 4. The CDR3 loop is CASSGRGVTYEQYF. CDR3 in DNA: TGTGCCAGCAGTGGGCGGGGGGTGACCTACGAGCAGTACTTC.